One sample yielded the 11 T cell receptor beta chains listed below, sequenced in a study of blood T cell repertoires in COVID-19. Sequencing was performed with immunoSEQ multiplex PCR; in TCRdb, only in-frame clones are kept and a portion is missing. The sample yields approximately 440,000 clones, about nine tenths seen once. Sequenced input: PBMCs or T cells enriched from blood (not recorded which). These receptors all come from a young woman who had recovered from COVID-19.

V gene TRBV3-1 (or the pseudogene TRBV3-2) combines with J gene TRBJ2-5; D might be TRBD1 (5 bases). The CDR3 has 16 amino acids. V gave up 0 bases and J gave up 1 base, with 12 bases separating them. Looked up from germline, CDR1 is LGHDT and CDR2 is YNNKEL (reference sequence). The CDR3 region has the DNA TGTGCCAGCAGCCAAGATAGGTTGGGGCGCCAAGAGACCCAGTACTTC. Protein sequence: CASSQDRLGRQETQYF.

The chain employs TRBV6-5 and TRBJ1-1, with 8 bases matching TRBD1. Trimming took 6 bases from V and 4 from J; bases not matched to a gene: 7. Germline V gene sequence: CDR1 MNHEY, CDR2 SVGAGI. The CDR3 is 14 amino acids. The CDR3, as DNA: TGTGCCAGCAGCTCCGGGACAGGAGGCACTGAAGCTTTCTTT. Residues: CASSSGTGGTEAFF.

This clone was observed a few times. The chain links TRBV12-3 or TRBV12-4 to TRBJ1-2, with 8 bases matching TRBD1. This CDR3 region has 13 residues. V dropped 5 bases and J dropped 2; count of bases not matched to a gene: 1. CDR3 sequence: CASSRTGNYGYTF. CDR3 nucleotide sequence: TGTGCCAGCAGTCGGACAGGGAACTATGGCTACACCTTC.

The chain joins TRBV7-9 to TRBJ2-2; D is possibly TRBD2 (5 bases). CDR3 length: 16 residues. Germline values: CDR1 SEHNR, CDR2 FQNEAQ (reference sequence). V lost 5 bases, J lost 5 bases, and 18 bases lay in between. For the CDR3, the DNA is TGTGCCAGCAGCGGTTCTACCGGGAACCCAACCGGGGAGCTGTTTTTT. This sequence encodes CASSGSTGNPTGELFF.

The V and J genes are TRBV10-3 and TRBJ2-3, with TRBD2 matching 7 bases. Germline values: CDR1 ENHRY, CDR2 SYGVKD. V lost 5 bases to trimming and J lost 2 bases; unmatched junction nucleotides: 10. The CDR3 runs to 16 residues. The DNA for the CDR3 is TGTGCCATCAGTAAGGAGGGAGGGAGGGTCACAGATACGCAGTATTTT. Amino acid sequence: CAISKEGGRVTDTQYF.

CDR3 nucleotides: TGTGCCTGGGGAGGGGCAGGGGTAAGGAACTATGGCTACACCTTC. As protein: CAWGGAGVRNYGYTF. The rearrangement uses TRBV30 and TRBJ1-2, with D possibly being TRBD1 (6 bases). The CDR3 is 15 amino acids. Per the germline V gene, CDR1 is GTSNPN and CDR2 is SVGIG (reference sequence). Trimming stripped 5 bases from V and 2 bases from J, with 18 bases between.

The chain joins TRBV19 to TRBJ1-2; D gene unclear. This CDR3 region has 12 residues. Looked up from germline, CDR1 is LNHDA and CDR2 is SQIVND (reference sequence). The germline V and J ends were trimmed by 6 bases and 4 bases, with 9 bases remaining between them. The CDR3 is CASRQHRYGYTF. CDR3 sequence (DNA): TGTGCCAGTAGACAGCATCGCTATGGCTACACCTTC.

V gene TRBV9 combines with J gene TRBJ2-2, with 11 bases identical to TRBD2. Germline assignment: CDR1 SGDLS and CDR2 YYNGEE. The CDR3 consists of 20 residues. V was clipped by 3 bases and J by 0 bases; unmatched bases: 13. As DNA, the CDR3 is TGTGCCAGCAGCGAAGGGCTAGCGGGGGGTCTAGGATCGAACACCGGGGAGCTGTTTTTT. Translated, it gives CASSEGLAGGLGSNTGELFF.

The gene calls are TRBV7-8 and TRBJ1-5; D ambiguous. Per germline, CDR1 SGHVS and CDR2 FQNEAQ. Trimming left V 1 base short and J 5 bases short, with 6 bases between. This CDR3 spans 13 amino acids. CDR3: CASSLVPDQPQHF. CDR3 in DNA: TGTGCCAGCAGCTTAGTACCGGATCAGCCCCAGCATTTT.

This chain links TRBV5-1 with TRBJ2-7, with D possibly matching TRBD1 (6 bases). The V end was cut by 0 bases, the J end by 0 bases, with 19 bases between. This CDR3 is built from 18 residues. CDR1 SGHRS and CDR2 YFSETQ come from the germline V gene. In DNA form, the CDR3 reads TGCGCCAGCAGCTTGGTACCCCGACCAGGGGACCACTCCTACGAGCAGTACTTC. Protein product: CASSLVPRPGDHSYEQYF.

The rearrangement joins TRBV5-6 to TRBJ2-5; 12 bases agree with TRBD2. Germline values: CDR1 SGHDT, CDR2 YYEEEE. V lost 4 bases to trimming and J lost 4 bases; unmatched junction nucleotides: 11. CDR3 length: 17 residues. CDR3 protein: CASSPGLAGALLETQYF. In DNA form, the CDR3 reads TGTGCCAGCAGCCCGGGACTAGCGGGTGCCCTCCTAGAGACCCAGTACTTC.